This T cell receptor beta chain is drawn from a study of blood T cell repertoires in COVID-19. About the research overall: Sample material is recorded as cDNA or gDNA derived from T cells, B-cell-depleted T cells, or PBMCs.

J gave up 0 bases and V 0 bases, and 5 bases lay outside the gene matches. Germline V gene data show CDR1 as GTSNPN and CDR2 as SVGIG (reference sequence). The CDR3 extends over 15 amino acids. Per the original data handling: Scientists estimated how many nucleated cells there were by amplifying reference gene primers. Only in-frame clones appear in the TCRdb table, and some are missing; sequencing was by immunoSEQ multiplex PCR. The V and J calls and the clone size are those of that table, but D and trimming were determined from the DNA. The data show over 60,000 clones, roughly 87% seen once. The TCR originated in a woman between 45 and 60 years old with active COVID-19. Sequencing was performed on peripheral blood. The rearrangement uses TRBV30 and TRBJ2-7, with 7 bases fitting TRBD2. The CDR3 sequence is CAWSVGLAVSYEQYF. For the CDR3, the DNA is TGTGCCTGGAGTGTAGGGCTAGCGGTCTCCTACGAGCAGTACTTC.